Below, 11 T cell receptor beta chains from the same sample are listed, as sequenced in a study of T cells after posttransplantation cyclophosphamide (dated by TCRdb to 2016 to 2017). According to the study, the label for this sample's treatment or condition signals: high-dose cyclophosphamide on days +3 and +4 as single-agent GVHD prophylaxis. Busulfan and fludarabine conditioning, a related or unrelated marrow graft, and cyclophosphamide on days +3 and +4 were given to PTCy patients. Library construction relied on the immunoSEQ multiplex PCR assay. Held by TCRdb, this immuneACCESS table contains in-frame sequences only and omits some clones. Under half of the omission traces to an unresolved V gene where checked; the cause of the rest is unknown. The sample has around 6,000 clones on record, approximately 80% of them singletons. Less than 4% of the sample is held by the ten biggest clonotypes.

Source: CD4+ T cells sorted from blood, taken roughly 340 days after allogeneic stem cell transplant with posttransplant cyclophosphamide. These receptors originate from a male patient aged 45-60 years who received an allogeneic stem cell transplant from a related donor and was CMV-positive. Some T cells may originate with the graft donor following a transplant.

The chain employs TRBV27 and TRBJ1-1, with D possibly TRBD1 on 5 matching bases. The CDR3 is 15 amino acids. CDR1 and CDR2 from the germline V gene are MNHEY and SMNVEV (reference sequence). V lost 4 bases to trimming and J lost 0 bases, with 12 bases between them. CDR3 in amino acids: CASSSYRLMNTEAFF. CDR3 sequence (DNA): TGTGCCAGCAGTTCGTACAGGCTCATGAACACTGAAGCTTTCTTT.

J is TRBJ2-6 and V is TRBV11-2, with TRBD1 matching 9 bases. V dropped 4 bases and J dropped 1; count of bases not matched to a gene: 8. The CDR3 consists of 18 residues. The germline gives CDR1 SGHAT, CDR2 FQNNGV. In DNA form, the CDR3 reads TGTGCCAGCAGCTCGCCACGGGACAGGGAATCTGGGGCCAACGTCCTGACTTTC. It translates to CASSSPRDRESGANVLTF.

V gene TRBV30 combines with J gene TRBJ2-7; 9 bases align to TRBD1. V dropped 2 bases and J dropped 5; count of bases not matched to a gene: 13. This CDR3 is built from 16 residues. Germline-derived CDR1 and CDR2 are GTSNPN and SVGIG (reference sequence). The CDR3 DNA reads TGTGCCTGGAGTTTCGGCCTAGGGGGACAGGGTCACGAGCAGTACTTC. It is translated as CAWSFGLGGQGHEQYF.

This chain's CDR3 is CASSLGEPNEQFF. The CDR3 DNA reads TGTGCCAGCAGCTTAGGGGAGCCCAATGAGCAGTTCTTC. This rearrangement joins TRBV7-2 to TRBJ2-1; D is possibly TRBD2 (5 bases). CDR1 SGHTA and CDR2 FQGNSA come from the germline V gene. The CDR3 spans 13 residues. Between the trimmed V and J ends, which lost 1 base and 6 bases, there was a span of 7 bases.

This sequence joins TRBV5-4 and TRBJ1-1, with D perhaps TRBD1 (5 bases). This CDR3 has 14 amino acids. The germline V gene encodes CDR1 SGHNT and CDR2 YYREEE (reference sequence). V was clipped by 0 bases and J by 3 bases, with 9 bases between them. The CDR3 sequence is CASSLGQKDTEAFF. The CDR3 bases are TGTGCCAGCAGCTTGGGACAGAAGGACACTGAAGCTTTCTTT.

This chain connects TRBV25-1 to TRBJ1-4; 7 positions match TRBD1. V dropped 5 bases and J dropped 8; count of bases not matched to a gene: 8. The CDR3 consists of 14 residues. Germline V gene data show CDR1 as MGHDK and CDR2 as SYGVNS. The CDR3 loop reads CASSQGVMEEKLFF. CDR3 sequence (DNA): TGTGCCAGCAGTCAGGGGGTAATGGAGGAAAAACTGTTTTTT.

The chain joins TRBV5-1 to TRBJ1-1; 8 bases are a match to TRBD1. The CDR3 sequence is 14 residues long. J was trimmed by 1 base and V by 6 bases; bases with no gene match: 5. CDR1 and CDR2 from the germline V gene are SGHRS and YFSETQ. The CDR3 coding sequence is TGCGCCAGCAACCAAGGGACAGGGAACACTGAAGCTTTCTTT. This translates into CASNQGTGNTEAFF.

The rearrangement links TRBV2 to TRBJ1-4; maybe TRBD1 (5 bases). With 2 bases removed from V and 7 bases from J, the gap between germline ends came to 14 bases. The length of the CDR3 is 15 residues. Germline V gene data show CDR1 as SNHLY and CDR2 as FYNNEI. The CDR3 nucleotides read TGTGCCAGCAGTGAAAGTATGGGGCTTGGTGAAAAACTGTTTTTT. Its protein product is CASSESMGLGEKLFF.

The sample holds one count of this clone. The V call is TRBV2, the J call TRBJ2-5; 14 bases agree with TRBD2. The V gene end was trimmed by 2 bases and the J gene end by 7 bases; junction bases not matched to a gene: 6. Germline-derived CDR1 and CDR2 are SNHLY and FYNNEI. The CDR3 has 16 residues. The CDR3 DNA sequence: TGTGCCAGCAGTGAAACCCGGACTAGCGGGAGGTGGACCCAGTACTTC. Translation gives CASSETRTSGRWTQYF.

The J gene is TRBJ2-7, the V gene TRBV13; 9 bases are a match to TRBD1. Germline CDR1 reads PRHDT; CDR2 reads FYEKMQ (reference sequence). This CDR3 has 16 amino acids. V lost 0 bases, J lost 6 bases, and 9 bases stayed unmatched. Here the CDR3 DNA reads TGTGCCAGCAGCTTAGGAGGAGGACAGGGGTCCAGCGAGCAGTACTTC. Translated: CASSLGGGQGSSEQYF.

The CDR3 DNA follows: TGTGCCAGCAGCTTGGTGCAGGGGGCGGGAGACGGTGATACGCAGTATTTT. Translated, it gives CASSLVQGAGDGDTQYF. The chain is built from TRBV5-6 and TRBJ2-3; D is perhaps TRBD1 (8 bases). The V gene lost 0 bases and the J gene lost 6 bases, with 20 bases spanning the gap. CDR1 is SGHDT and CDR2 is YYEEEE in the germline V gene. The CDR3 covers 17 residues.